Below are 30 T cell receptor beta chains sequenced from a single sample in a study of CD8+ T cells in alopecia areata. Following RNA extraction, reverse transcription yielded cDNA that acted as the sequencing template. Repertoires were generated with immunoSEQ multiplex PCR, while TCRdb's copy carries only in-frame clones and drops some. Of 100,000 to 120,000 clones listed, approximately 61% are singletons. The specimen was NKG2D-low CD8+ T cells sorted from blood. These receptors were taken from a human donor with alopecia areata.

This clone was seen just once. The chain's CDR3 is CASGETGYEQYF. The CDR3 bases are TGTGCCAGCGGTGAAACGGGTTACGAGCAGTACTTC. The chain employs TRBV28 and TRBJ2-7; no definite D call. Trimming left V 8 bases short and J 4 bases short, with 12 bases between. In germline, CDR1 is MDHEN, CDR2 SYDVKM. The CDR3 loop spans 12 amino acids.

The chain carries TRBV28 and TRBJ2-7, with TRBD2 matching 9 bases. Germline trimming cut 6 bases from V and 6 bases from J; bases unmatched to any gene: 9. Germline V gene data show CDR1 as MDHEN and CDR2 as SYDVKM. The CDR3 contains 14 residues. CDR3 loop: CASSSRGGNSEQYF. The CDR3 DNA reads as TGTGCCAGCAGCTCGCGGGGGGGAAACTCCGAGCAGTACTTC.

The J gene is TRBJ2-1, the V gene TRBV6-5; D is possibly TRBD1 (6 bases). Germline values: CDR1 MNHEY, CDR2 SVGAGI. The V and J ends lost 5 bases and 6 bases respectively, with 14 bases between them. The CDR3 has 14 amino acids. The CDR3 nucleotides are TGTGCCAGCAGTCAATTCGGGACAACCAATGAGCAGTTCTTC. As protein: CASSQFGTTNEQFF.

The table lists this clone with a few counts. The V and J genes are TRBV7-8 and TRBJ2-7; D possibly corresponds to TRBD2 (5 bases). V lost 1 base and J 3 bases, leaving 13 bases between the germline ends. CDR1 and CDR2 from the germline V gene are SGHVS and FQNEAQ. There are 15 residues in the CDR3. The CDR3 sequence: CASSLDPGYNYEQYF. CDR3 coding DNA: TGTGCCAGCAGCTTAGATCCGGGGTATAACTACGAGCAGTACTTC.

The chain links TRBV28 to TRBJ2-1; 13 bases align to TRBD2. The trim removed 6 bases at V and 3 bases at J, leaving 5 bases unmatched. Looked up from germline, CDR1 is MDHEN and CDR2 is SYDVKM. The CDR3 runs to 16 residues. The CDR3 nucleotides are TGTGCCAGCAGACTAGCGGGAGGGAACATCTACAATGAGCAGTTCTTC. It encodes CASRLAGGNIYNEQFF.

V is TRBV5-4 and J is TRBJ1-5; D is ambiguous. Per germline, CDR1 SGHNT and CDR2 YYREEE (reference sequence). V lost 0 bases and J 0 bases, leaving 1 base between the germline ends. The CDR3 has 13 residues. The CDR3 coding sequence is TGTGCCAGCAGCTTGGGTAGCAATCAGCCCCAGCATTTT. Translating it yields CASSLGSNQPQHF. The full variable domain, with the rest looked up from reference TRBV5-4 and TRBJ1-5, is ETGVTQSPTHLIKTRGQQVTLRCSSQSGHNTVSWYQQALGQGPQFIFQYYREEENGRGNFPPRFSGLQFPNYSSELNVNALELDDSALYLCASSLGSNQPQHFGDGTRLSIL.

This clone occurred a few times. This chain connects TRBV5-6 to TRBJ2-3; 9 bases match TRBD2. Germline CDR1 reads SGHDT; CDR2 reads YYEEEE. The CDR3 is made up of 13 amino acids. The trim removed 4 bases at V and 5 bases at J, leaving 2 bases unmatched. The CDR3 reads CASSGGRVDTQYF. The CDR3 nucleotides read TGTGCCAGCAGCGGCGGGAGGGTAGATACGCAGTATTTT.

The chain uses TRBV28 and TRBJ1-2, with 10 bases aligning to TRBD1. V dropped 5 bases and J dropped 4; count of bases not matched to a gene: 7. The germline CDR1 and CDR2 sequences are MDHEN and SYDVKM. There are 15 residues in the CDR3. The chain's CDR3 is CASSPSTGGIYGYTF. CDR3 coding DNA: TGTGCCAGCAGTCCATCGACAGGGGGCATCTATGGCTACACCTTC.

This clone has more than one count but fewer than ten. The chain recombines TRBV29-1 with TRBJ2-3, with a weak D call TRBD2 (6 bases). This CDR3 has 15 amino acids. Germline-derived CDR1 and CDR2 are SQVTM and ANQGSEA. V lost 3 bases and J lost 4, with 17 bases in between. In nucleotides, the CDR3 is TGCAGCGTTGATGAGACTAGGGGTCTGCCAGATACGCAGTATTTT. It translates to CSVDETRGLPDTQYF.

This chain links TRBV5-6 with TRBJ1-5; D is unresolved. The CDR3 sequence is 16 residues long. Between the trimmed V and J ends, which lost 2 bases and 0 bases, there was a span of 12 bases. Germline V gene lookup returns CDR1 SGHDT and CDR2 YYEEEE. The CDR3 reads CASSFGFGSSNQPQHF. The CDR3 DNA sequence: TGTGCCAGCAGCTTCGGTTTCGGCTCTAGCAATCAGCCCCAGCATTTT.

The genes are TRBV4-1 and TRBJ2-7, with 11 nucleotides matching TRBD1. Germline CDR1 reads MGHRA; CDR2 reads YSYEKL. V was clipped by 5 bases and J by 6 bases; unmatched bases: 9. The CDR3 has 15 residues. CDR3 amino acids: CASSEPGTGGSEQYF. CDR3 DNA: TGCGCCAGCAGCGAACCCGGGACAGGGGGTTCCGAGCAGTACTTC.

This clone has a single count. J is TRBJ1-2 and V is TRBV6-6, with unresolved D. The CDR3 loop spans 13 amino acids. Between the trimmed V and J ends, which lost 5 bases and 8 bases, there was a span of 15 bases. The germline gives CDR1 MNHNY, CDR2 SVGAGI (reference sequence). In nucleotides, the CDR3 is TGTGCCAGCAGTCACGACTCCCTGCGGGGCTACACCTTC. It encodes CASSHDSLRGYTF.

This chain uses TRBV19 with TRBJ2-1; no clear D gene. CDR3 length equals 15 residues. Germline V gives CDR1 LNHDA, CDR2 SQIVND (reference sequence). Trimming cost V 3 bases and J 6 bases, with 15 bases left between them. The CDR3 is CASSMVGPAVNEQFF. The CDR3 DNA sequence: TGTGCCAGTAGTATGGTAGGGCCGGCGGTCAATGAGCAGTTCTTC.

V and J are TRBV4-1 and TRBJ2-7; D not certain. V was cut by 1 base and J by 0 bases, with 7 bases left in between. The length of the CDR3 is 14 residues. Germline CDR1 is MGHRA and CDR2 is YSYEKL. The CDR3 DNA reads TGCGCCAGCAGCCAAGGTAGTCACTCCTACGAGCAGTACTTC. Residues: CASSQGSHSYEQYF.

The J gene is TRBJ2-7, the V gene TRBV6-6, with D possibly called TRBD1 or TRBD2 (5 bases each). This CDR3 is 13 amino acids long. V was shortened by 10 bases and J by 2 bases, with 15 bases between the two germline ends. Germline V gives CDR1 MNHNY, CDR2 SVGAGI (reference sequence). The CDR3, as DNA: TGTGCCACCTTTCGGGACGGAACCTACGAGCAGTACTTC. Its protein is CATFRDGTYEQYF.

The J gene is TRBJ2-7, the V gene TRBV9, with a weak D call TRBD1 (6 bases). With 4 bases removed from V and 2 bases from J, the gap between germline ends came to 13 bases. The CDR3 is made up of 14 amino acids. Germline CDR1 is SGDLS and CDR2 is YYNGEE. The chain's CDR3 is CASSPRDITYEQYF. DNA for the CDR3: TGTGCCAGCAGCCCCCGGGACATTACCTACGAGCAGTACTTC.

The chain joins TRBV5-1 to TRBJ2-7; 14 positions match TRBD2. The CDR3 sequence is 15 residues long. The junction had 4 bases not matched to a gene; V was cut back by 2 bases and J by 6 bases. Germline lookup yields CDR1 SGHRS and CDR2 YFSETQ. CDR3 amino acids: CASSFRLAGGSEQYF. CDR3 bases: TGCGCCAGCAGCTTCAGACTAGCGGGAGGGTCCGAGCAGTACTTC.

The V and J genes are TRBV6-1 and TRBJ1-5; TRBD1 is a possible D gene (5 bases). V lost 3 bases, J lost 6 bases, and 15 bases lay in between. CDR1 and CDR2 from the germline V gene are MNHNS and SASEGT. This CDR3 is built from 15 residues. This CDR3 reads CASSDYAGLSQPQHF. CDR3 DNA sequence: TGTGCCAGCAGTGATTACGCAGGGCTAAGTCAGCCCCAGCATTTT.

This clone was counted a few times. The genes are TRBV14 and TRBJ2-1, with TRBD2 matching 11 bases. Germline lookup yields CDR1 SGHDN and CDR2 FVKESK. CDR3 length: 15 residues. The trim removed 4 bases at V and 8 bases at J, leaving 7 bases unmatched. CDR3 region: CASSLRLAGRYEQFF. CDR3 sequence (DNA): TGTGCCAGCAGCCTGCGACTAGCGGGAAGATATGAGCAGTTCTTC.

V and J are TRBV27 and TRBJ2-3; D tentatively reads TRBD1 or TRBD2 (6 bases each). The germline CDR1 and CDR2 sequences are MNHEY and SMNVEV (reference sequence). The V end lost 2 bases, the J end lost 6 bases, and 21 bases lay between the germline ends. This CDR3 contains 17 residues. CDR3 residues: CASSLRARSGGWDTQYF. CDR3 nucleotide sequence: TGTGCCAGCAGTTTACGGGCCCGGTCCGGGGGCTGGGATACGCAGTATTTT.

This sequence joins TRBV11-2 and TRBJ2-1; TRBD2 agrees at 12 bases. The germline V gene has CDR1 SGHAT and CDR2 FQNNGV. The CDR3 is made up of 17 amino acids. The ends lost 4 bases at V and 7 bases at J; junction bases unmatched: 11. The CDR3 loop is CASSSTTSGRRLNEQFF. CDR3 in DNA: TGTGCCAGCAGCTCAACAACTAGCGGGAGGCGGTTGAATGAGCAGTTCTTC. The full variable domain, completed using reference TRBV11-2 and TRBJ2-1, is EAGVAQSPRYKIIEKRQSVAFWCNPISGHATLYWYQQILGQGPKLLIQFQNNGVVDDSQLPKDRFSAERLKGVDSTLKIQPAKLEDSAVYLCASSSTTSGRRLNEQFFGPGTRLTVL.

The V call is TRBV7-9, the J call TRBJ2-7, with 8 bases lining up with TRBD1. The CDR3 has 13 amino acids. CDR1 SEHNR and CDR2 FQNEAQ come from the germline V gene (reference sequence). V trimming: 8 bases; J trimming: 3 bases; junction bases outside the gene matches: 6. The CDR3: CASGDTGGYEQYF. DNA for the CDR3: TGTGCCAGCGGCGATACAGGGGGCTACGAGCAGTACTTC.

This sequence joins TRBV27 and TRBJ2-7; the D is unclear. V was shortened by 6 bases and J by 0 bases, with 9 bases between the two germline ends. Looked up from germline, CDR1 is MNHEY and CDR2 is SMNVEV (reference sequence). The CDR3 totals 13 residues. The CDR3 sequence: CASSPQSSYEQYF. In DNA form, the CDR3 reads TGTGCCAGCAGCCCACAGAGCTCCTACGAGCAGTACTTC.

V and J are TRBV28 and TRBJ2-7; D gene ambiguous. The CDR3 has 15 amino acids. The germline V gene has CDR1 MDHEN and CDR2 SYDVKM. V shed 4 bases and J shed 5 bases, with 18 bases lying between them. CDR3 protein: CASSSVFREGNEQYF. The CDR3 DNA reads TGTGCCAGCAGTTCCGTATTTAGGGAAGGCAACGAGCAGTACTTC.

This clone was seen more than once but under ten times. The chain recombines TRBV29-1 with TRBJ2-2, with unresolved D. CDR1 and CDR2 (germline): SQVTM, ANQGSEA. The CDR3 spans 12 residues. V lost 5 bases and J lost 1, with 5 bases in between. CDR3 sequence reads: CSVPGNTGELFF. For the CDR3, the DNA is TGCAGCGTTCCGGGGAACACCGGGGAGCTGTTTTTT.

The V call is TRBV13, the J call TRBJ1-4; 7 bases are shared with TRBD1. The V gene end was trimmed by 4 bases and the J gene end by 13 bases; junction bases not matched to a gene: 6. CDR3 length equals 12 residues. CDR1 is PRHDT and CDR2 is FYEKMQ in the germline V gene (reference sequence). CDR3 amino acids: CASSYQGERLFF. The CDR3 region has the DNA TGTGCCAGCAGCTACCAGGGGGAGAGACTGTTTTTT.

The chain couples TRBV11-2 to TRBJ1-3, with D possibly matching TRBD1 (5 bases). Germline V gene lookup returns CDR1 SGHAT and CDR2 FQNNGV. The CDR3 is made up of 17 amino acids. V lost 0 bases and J lost 0, with 12 bases in between. CDR3 coding DNA: TGTGCCAGCAGCTTAGAGGGGCAGGGCTTCTCTGGAAACACCATATATTTT. Protein: CASSLEGQGFSGNTIYF.

The chain is built from TRBV7-6 and TRBJ2-1; D may be TRBD1 or TRBD2 (5 bases each). This CDR3 has 15 amino acids. Looked up from germline, CDR1 is SGHVS and CDR2 is FNYEAQ. V was shortened by 5 bases and J by 6 bases, with 17 bases between the two germline ends. Written as DNA, the CDR3 is TGTGCCAGCAGCGCTTGGGGGTCTCCGGGCAATGAGCAGTTCTTC. Translated: CASSAWGSPGNEQFF.

This clone was counted only a few times. The gene calls are TRBV28 and TRBJ2-5; 9 bases agree with TRBD1. Germline V gene data show CDR1 as MDHEN and CDR2 as SYDVKM. This CDR3 contains 14 residues. Germline trimming cut 6 bases from V and 3 bases from J; bases unmatched to any gene: 5. The CDR3 bases are TGTGCCAGCAGCTCCCGGGACAGGGAAGAGACCCAGTACTTC. It encodes CASSSRDREETQYF.

By share of the sample, this clone is medium-sized. CDR3 sequence: CASSYRQGLTTGELFF. CDR3 DNA: TGTGCCAGCAGCTACCGACAGGGTTTAACAACCGGGGAGCTGTTTTTT. The rearrangement joins TRBV7-9 to TRBJ2-2; TRBD1 agrees at 7 bases. The J segment lost 5 bases and the V segment lost 4 bases, leaving 10 bases of the junction unmatched. The germline V gene has CDR1 SEHNR and CDR2 FQNEAQ (reference sequence). CDR3 length: 16 residues.